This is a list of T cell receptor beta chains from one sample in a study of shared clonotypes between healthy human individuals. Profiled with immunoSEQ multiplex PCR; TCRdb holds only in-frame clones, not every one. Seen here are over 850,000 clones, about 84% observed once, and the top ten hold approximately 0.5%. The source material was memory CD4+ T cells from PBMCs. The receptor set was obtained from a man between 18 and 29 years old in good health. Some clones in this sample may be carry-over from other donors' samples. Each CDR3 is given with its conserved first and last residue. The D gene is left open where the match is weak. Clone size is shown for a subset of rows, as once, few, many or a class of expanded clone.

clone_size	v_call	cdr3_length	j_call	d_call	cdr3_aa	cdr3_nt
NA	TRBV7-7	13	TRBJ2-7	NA	CASSPAYSYEQYF	TGTGCCAGCAGCCCGGCGTACTCCTACGAGCAGTACTTC
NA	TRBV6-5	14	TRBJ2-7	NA	CASSPLGHRYEQYF	TGTGCCAGCAGTCCCCTGGGACACCGTTACGAGCAGTACTTC
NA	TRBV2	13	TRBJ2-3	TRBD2	CASSGLAGNTQYF	TGTGCCAGCTCGGGACTAGCGGGTAATACGCAGTATTTT
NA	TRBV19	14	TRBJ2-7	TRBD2	CASTRTSGSYEQYF	TGTGCCAGTACTAGGACTAGCGGTTCCTACGAGCAGTACTTC
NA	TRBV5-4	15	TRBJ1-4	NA	CASSLAGGGGEKLFF	TGTGCCAGCAGCTTGGCCGGGGGAGGGGGTGAAAAACTGTTTTTT
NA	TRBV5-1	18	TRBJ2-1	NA	CASSWRATSAFSYNEQFF	TGCGCCAGCAGCTGGAGAGCTACGTCAGCGTTCTCCTACAATGAGCAGTTCTTC
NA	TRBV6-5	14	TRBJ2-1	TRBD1	CASSRQGAVGEQFF	TGTGCCAGCAGCAGACAGGGGGCAGTAGGAGAGCAGTTCTTC
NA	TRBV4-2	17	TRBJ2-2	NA	CASSRGGSSALGGELFF	TGTGCCAGCAGCCGAGGAGGGAGTAGCGCCCTGGGCGGGGAGCTGTTTTTT
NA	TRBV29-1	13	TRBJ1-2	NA	CSVELRQGSLNTF	TGCAGCGTTGAATTGAGGCAGGGGAGTTTAAACACCTTC
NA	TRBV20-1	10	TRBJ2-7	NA	CSAEEDEQYF	TGCAGTGCTGAAGAAGATGAGCAGTACTTC
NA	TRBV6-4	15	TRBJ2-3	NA	CASREGPDRPDTQYF	TGTGCCAGCAGAGAGGGCCCTGACAGACCAGATACGCAGTATTTT
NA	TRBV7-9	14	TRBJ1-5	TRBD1	CASSSDREYQPQHF	TGTGCCAGCAGCTCCGACAGGGAGTATCAGCCCCAGCATTTT
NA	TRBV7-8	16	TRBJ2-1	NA	CASSLAGGSKLHEQFF	TGTGCCAGCAGCTTAGCGGGAGGTTCCAAACTCCATGAGCAGTTCTTC
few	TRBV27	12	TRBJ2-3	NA	CASSPEGWTQYF	TGTGCCAGCAGCCCAGAGGGTTGGACGCAGTATTTT
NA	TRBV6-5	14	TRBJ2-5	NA	CASTYRDRLGTQYF	TGTGCCAGCACCTACAGAGATCGGCTGGGGACCCAGTACTTC
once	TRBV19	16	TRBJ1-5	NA	CASSIHDSSFNQPQHF	TGTGCCAGTAGTATCCATGACAGTTCTTTCAATCAGCCCCAGCATTTT
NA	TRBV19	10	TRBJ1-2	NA	CASKGQGYTF	TGTGCCAGTAAAGGGCAGGGCTACACCTTC
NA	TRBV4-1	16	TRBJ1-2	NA	CASSHALGAGNYGYTF	TGCGCCAGCAGCCACGCATTAGGGGCTGGGAACTATGGCTACACCTTC
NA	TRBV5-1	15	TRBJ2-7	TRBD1	CASQGTGTASYEQYF	TGCGCCAGCCAGGGGACCGGGACAGCCTCCTACGAGCAGTACTTC
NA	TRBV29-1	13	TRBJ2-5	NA	CSVDRRDQETQYF	TGCAGCGTTGACCGGCGGGACCAAGAGACCCAGTACTTC
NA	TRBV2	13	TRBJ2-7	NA	CASSLFGIYEQYF	TGTGCCAGCAGTTTGTTCGGAATCTACGAGCAGTACTTC
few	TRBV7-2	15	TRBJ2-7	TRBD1	CASSMDRGQAFEQYF	TGTGCCAGCAGCATGGACAGGGGACAGGCCTTCGAGCAGTACTTC
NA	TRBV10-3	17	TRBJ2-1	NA	CAISEGGLPGSYNEQFF	TGTGCCATCAGTGAGGGGGGGCTCCCCGGCTCCTACAATGAGCAGTTCTTC
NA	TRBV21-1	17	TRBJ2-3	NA	CASSKGEAGGGTDTQYF	TGTGCCAGCAGCAAAGGGGAGGCGGGAGGTGGTACAGATACGCAGTATTTT
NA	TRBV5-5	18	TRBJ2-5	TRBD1	CASSAQSGNRGVQETQYF	TGTGCCAGCAGCGCCCAGTCTGGGAACAGGGGAGTCCAAGAGACCCAGTACTTC
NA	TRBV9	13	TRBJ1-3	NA	CASSVGSGNTIYF	TGTGCCAGCAGCGTAGGTAGTGGAAACACCATATATTTT
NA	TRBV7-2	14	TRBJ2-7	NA	CASSLVAVSYEQYF	TGTGCCAGCAGCTTAGTAGCGGTCTCCTACGAGCAGTACTTC
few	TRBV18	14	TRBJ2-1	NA	CASSPPWPNNEQFF	TGTGCCAGCTCACCACCCTGGCCAAACAATGAGCAGTTCTTC
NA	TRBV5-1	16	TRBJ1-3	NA	CASSWGHEGSGNTIYF	TGCGCCAGCAGCTGGGGACATGAGGGCTCTGGAAACACCATATATTTT
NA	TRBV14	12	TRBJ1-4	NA	CASSWGNEKLFF	TGTGCCAGCAGCTGGGGGAATGAAAAACTGTTTTTT
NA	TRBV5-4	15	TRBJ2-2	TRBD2	CASSPPPGGAGELFF	TGTGCCAGCAGCCCCCCTCCCGGGGGGGCCGGGGAGCTGTTTTTT
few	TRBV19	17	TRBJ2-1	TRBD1	CASSIMRGQGVNNEQFF	TGTGCCAGTAGTATTATGAGGGGACAGGGAGTTAACAATGAGCAGTTCTTC
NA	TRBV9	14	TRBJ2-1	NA	CASSVVLADNEQFF	TGTGCCAGCAGCGTAGTTCTAGCCGACAATGAGCAGTTCTTC
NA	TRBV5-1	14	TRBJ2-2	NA	CASSLEGGTGELFF	TGCGCCAGCAGCTTGGAGGGCGGCACCGGGGAGCTGTTTTTT
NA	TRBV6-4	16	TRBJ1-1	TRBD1	CASREGTGAMNTEAFF	TGTGCCAGCAGGGAGGGGACAGGGGCAATGAACACTGAAGCTTTCTTT
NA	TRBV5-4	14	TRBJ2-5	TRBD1	CASSPWTGQETQYF	TGTGCCAGCAGCCCTTGGACAGGTCAAGAGACCCAGTACTTC
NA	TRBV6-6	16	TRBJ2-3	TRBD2	CASSALGLAVTDTQYF	TGTGCCAGCAGTGCCCTCGGACTAGCGGTCACAGATACGCAGTATTTT
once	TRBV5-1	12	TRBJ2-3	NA	CASSQPGTQQYF	TGCGCCAGCAGCCAACCAGGGACACAGCAGTATTTT
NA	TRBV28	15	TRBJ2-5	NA	CASRPPGTPTETQYF	TGTGCCAGCAGACCCCCAGGGACTCCCACGGAGACCCAGTACTTC
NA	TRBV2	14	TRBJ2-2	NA	CASRYGRNTGELFF	TGTGCCAGCCGGTACGGGAGGAACACCGGGGAGCTGTTTTTT
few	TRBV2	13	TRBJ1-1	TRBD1	CASRGDRVTEAFF	TGTGCCAGCAGGGGGGACAGGGTGACTGAAGCTTTCTTT
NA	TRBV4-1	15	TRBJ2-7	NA	CASSPRDGRDYEQYF	TGCGCCAGCAGCCCACGGGACGGCCGAGACTACGAGCAGTACTTC
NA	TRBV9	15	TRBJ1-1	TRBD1	CASSVASTGVAEAFF	TGTGCCAGCAGCGTAGCGAGCACAGGGGTCGCCGAAGCTTTCTTT
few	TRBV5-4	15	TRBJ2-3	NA	CASSLAGGVADTQYF	TGTGCCAGCAGCTTGGCAGGAGGGGTTGCAGATACGCAGTATTTT
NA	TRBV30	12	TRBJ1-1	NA	CAWSFDPDRGFF	TGTGCCTGGAGTTTCGACCCGGACCGGGGTTTCTTT